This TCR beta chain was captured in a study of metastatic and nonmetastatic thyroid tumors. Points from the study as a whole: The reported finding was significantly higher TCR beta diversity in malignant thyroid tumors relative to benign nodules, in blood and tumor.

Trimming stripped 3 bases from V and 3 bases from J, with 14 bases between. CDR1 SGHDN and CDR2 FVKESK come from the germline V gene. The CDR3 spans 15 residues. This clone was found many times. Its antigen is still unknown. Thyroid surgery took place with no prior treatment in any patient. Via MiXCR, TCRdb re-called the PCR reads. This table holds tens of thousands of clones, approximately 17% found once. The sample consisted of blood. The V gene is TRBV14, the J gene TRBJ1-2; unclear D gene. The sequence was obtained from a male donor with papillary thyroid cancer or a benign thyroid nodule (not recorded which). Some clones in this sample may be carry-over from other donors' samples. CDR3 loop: CASSQMAGIDYGYTF. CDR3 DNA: TGTGCCAGCAGCCAGATGGCGGGAATCGACTATGGCTACACCTTC.